The rows below give T cell receptor beta chains drawn from one sample of a study of vaccination and CD4 T cells after COVID-19. Their target antigens are unknown. TCRdb fed the PCR reads into MiXCR, producing one record per CDR3 protein. This table has 3,000 to 4,500 distinct CDR3 sequences, approximately 16% appearing once. Source material: CD4+ T cells from blood, cultured in vitro. The receptors derive from a human donor who had recovered from COVID-19. Both conserved end residues are part of each CDR3. The order of the fields is clone size, J gene, D gene, V gene, CDR3 DNA, CDR3 protein. D genes are given only for firm matches. For some rows the clone size is stated as once, few or many, or as a class when expanded; others skip it.

medium-sized	TRBJ1-2	.	TRBV28	TGTGCCAGCACCTCGAACCGACAGATCTTCCATGGCTACACCTTC	CASTSNRQIFHGYTF
.	TRBJ1-4	.	TRBV7-2	TGTGCCAGCAGCCTTGGGGGGCGAACTAATGAAAAACTGTTTTTT	CASSLGGRTNEKLFF
.	TRBJ2-5	.	TRBV4-1	TGCGCCAGCAGCCAAGATGGCAGGGGGGCAAACCAAGAGACCCAGTACTTC	CASSQDGRGANQETQYF
.	TRBJ1-5	.	TRBV6-5	TGTGCCAGCAGTTACTCTTTCGCCGGGTGGGATAATCAGCCCCAGCATTTT	CASSYSFAGWDNQPQHF
few	TRBJ2-7	TRBD1	TRBV6-1	TGTGCCAGCAGCGTTGGGCAGGGGGCCTACTACGAGCAGTACTTC	CASSVGQGAYYEQYF
.	TRBJ1-1	.	TRBV12-3/TRBV12-4	TGTGCCAGCAGTTTACTCTCGAACACTGAAGCTTTCTTT	CASSLLSNTEAFF
.	TRBJ1-2	.	TRBV6-2/TRBV6-3	TGTGCCAGCAGGGGAACAGGAGACTATGGCTACACCTTC	CASRGTGDYGYTF
medium-sized	TRBJ2-5	.	TRBV15	TGTGCCACCAGCACCCCATCCGGGAGAGGGGAGACCCAGTACTTC	CATSTPSGRGETQYF
few	TRBJ2-7	TRBD2	TRBV27	TGTGCCAGCAGTCCCTCATCCAGCGGGGGTAACTCCTACGAGCAGTACTTC	CASSPSSSGGNSYEQYF
.	TRBJ2-7	.	TRBV2	TGTGCCAGCAGACTCGCAGGGTTAGGAGAGCAGTACTTC	CASRLAGLGEQYF
few	TRBJ1-1	.	TRBV12-3/TRBV12-4	TGTGCCAGCAGTTTCGAGAACGTAGCTTTCTTT	CASSFENVAFF
.	TRBJ2-7	.	TRBV7-2	TGTGCCAGCAGCTTAGGGGTTAGCCTACCGGGAGAGCAGTACTTC	CASSLGVSLPGEQYF
once	TRBJ2-7	.	TRBV5-1	TGCGCCAGCAGCACGGTGGCGGGGGCTCGAGTCTACGAGCAGTACTTC	CASSTVAGARVYEQYF
medium-sized	TRBJ1-6	.	TRBV15	TGTGCCACCAGCAGAGATCGGTGGATCGCCGGGGCCAGTAATAATTCACCCCTCCACTTT	CATSRDRWIAGASNNSPLHF
medium-sized	TRBJ1-2	.	TRBV5-3	TGTGCCAGAAGCTTCAGGGAAGCTAACTATGGCTACACCTTC	CARSFREANYGYTF
few	TRBJ1-5	TRBD1	TRBV20-1	TGCAGTGCTACCCCCGGGACAGGGAATCAGCCCCAGCATTTT	CSATPGTGNQPQHF
few	TRBJ1-2	.	TRBV30	TGTGCCTGGAGTGGAGGGACTAATCGGGATGGCTACACCTTC	CAWSGGTNRDGYTF
few	TRBJ2-5	TRBD2	TRBV25-1	TGTGCCAGCAGTATAGCGGGGTCTACGGTCCAGTACTTC	CASSIAGSTVQYF
few	TRBJ2-3	TRBD2	TRBV6-5	TGTGCCAGCAGTTACTCTGCGGGGGGGTTCACAGATACGCAGTATTTT	CASSYSAGGFTDTQYF
medium-sized	TRBJ2-3	.	TRBV15	TGTGCCACCCGAAATAGGGGGGGTTCCATCACAGATACGCAGTATTTT	CATRNRGGSITDTQYF
once	TRBJ1-6	TRBD1	TRBV9	TGTGCCAGCAGCATTACAGGGGATATGGATTCACCCCTCCACTTT	CASSITGDMDSPLHF
medium-sized	TRBJ1-1	.	TRBV21-1	TGTGCCAGCAGCAAGGAACGAGAGGGATCATATACTGAAGCTTTCTTT	CASSKEREGSYTEAFF
.	TRBJ2-7	.	TRBV12-3/TRBV12-4	TGTGCCAGCAGGCTTGGGACTTCGTCCTACGAGCAGTACTTC	CASRLGTSSYEQYF
.	TRBJ2-1	.	TRBV11-3	TGTGCCAGCAGCCGCGACGGAAATGAGCAGTTCTTC	CASSRDGNEQFF
.	TRBJ1-3	.	TRBV15	TGTGCCACCAGCAGATTCAGGGGCTCTGGAAACACCATATATTTT	CATSRFRGSGNTIYF
.	TRBJ1-5	.	TRBV19	TGTGCCAGTAGTATAGGCGCCAGCAGGGTTGGAAGTCAGCCCCAGCATTTT	CASSIGASRVGSQPQHF
.	TRBJ1-6	.	TRBV25-1	TGTGCCAGCAGTGAATTTAAGGGTGATAATTCACCCCTCCACTTT	CASSEFKGDNSPLHF
few	TRBJ2-5	TRBD1	TRBV14	TGTGCCAGCAGCCAGAGCCTGGGACAGGGCCGGGAGACCCAGTACTTC	CASSQSLGQGRETQYF
medium-sized	TRBJ2-1	TRBD1	TRBV7-7	TGTGCTAGCAGCCAAGGGACAGGGTTGGATGAGCAGTTCTTC	CASSQGTGLDEQFF
few	TRBJ2-3	TRBD2	TRBV12-3/TRBV12-4	TGTGCCAGCAGTTTAGCGCGGGGGGGCTCCGCAGATACGCAGTATTTT	CASSLARGGSADTQYF
medium-sized	TRBJ1-3	.	TRBV6-1	TGTGCCAGCAGTGGGGGCAGGGAAGGTGGAAACACCATATATTTT	CASSGGREGGNTIYF
.	TRBJ2-4	TRBD2	TRBV15	TGTGCCACCAGCAGAGATACCGGGGGGTTAGCCAAAAACATTCAGTACTTC	CATSRDTGGLAKNIQYF
medium-sized	TRBJ2-7	TRBD2	TRBV20-1	TGCAGTGCTAGTTCGGCTAGCGGGGGTTCCTACGAGCAGTACTTC	CSASSASGGSYEQYF
few	TRBJ2-1	TRBD1	TRBV19	TGTGCCACACTTGGGACAGGCAGAAATGAGCAGTTCTTC	CATLGTGRNEQFF
.	TRBJ1-6	.	TRBV6-2/TRBV6-3	TGTGCCAGCAGTACTTGGGGGTACGGCTATAATTCACCCCTCCACTTT	CASSTWGYGYNSPLHF
.	TRBJ2-2	.	TRBV5-1	TGCGCCAGCAGCTTGCGATACACCGGGGAGCTGTTTTTT	CASSLRYTGELFF
medium-sized	TRBJ1-6	.	TRBV30	TGTGCCTGGAGCCAAGCGGGGGGGGCACCCCTCCACTTT	CAWSQAGGAPLHF
few	TRBJ1-6	.	TRBV12-3/TRBV12-4	TGTGCCAGCAGTTTGGGGCAGAAAGATTCACCCCTCCACTTT	CASSLGQKDSPLHF
.	TRBJ2-6	.	TRBV10-3	TGTGCCATCAGGAGTCTCTCTGGGGCCAACGTCCTGACTTTC	CAIRSLSGANVLTF
few	TRBJ1-6	.	TRBV7-8	TGTGCCAGCAGCTTTAGGGGCGTCGGCAGCTCCTATAATTCACCCCTCCACTTT	CASSFRGVGSSYNSPLHF
few	TRBJ1-2	.	TRBV12-3/TRBV12-4	TGTGCCAGCAGCCCGACTCTCCAGGGCTATGGCTACACCTTC	CASSPTLQGYGYTF
.	TRBJ2-3	TRBD1	TRBV5-1	TGCGCCAGCAGCTTGGGGGACAGGGCGCGGGATACGCAGTATTTT	CASSLGDRARDTQYF
medium-sized	TRBJ1-1	.	TRBV11-1	TGTGCCAGCAGCTTAAGGGCGGGGAACACTGAAGCTTTCTTT	CASSLRAGNTEAFF
medium-sized	TRBJ1-5	.	TRBV12-3/TRBV12-4	TGTGCCAGCAGTTTAGGGTCCCCAGGGGCGGGCCAGCCCCAGCATTTT	CASSLGSPGAGQPQHF
few	TRBJ2-3	TRBD2	TRBV6-1	TGTGCCAGCAGTCCGTGGTTCTGGCGGGGGGCTAGCACAGATACGCAGTATTTT	CASSPWFWRGASTDTQYF
medium-sized	TRBJ1-1	.	TRBV6-5	TGTGCCAGCAGTTACGGCCAGAACACTGAAGCTTTCTTT	CASSYGQNTEAFF
large	TRBJ2-3	.	TRBV24-1	TGTGCCACCAGTGACCCCGGAACCACAGATACGCAGTATTTT	CATSDPGTTDTQYF
.	TRBJ2-7	.	TRBV6-2/TRBV6-3	TGTGCCAGCAAAGACCCGTACGAGCAGTACTTC	CASKDPYEQYF
.	TRBJ1-6	.	TRBV30	TGTGCCTGGAGTGTATCCTCCGGAAATTCACCCCTCCACTTT	CAWSVSSGNSPLHF
medium-sized	TRBJ1-6	.	TRBV12-3/TRBV12-4	TGTGCCAGCAGTTCATCGGGGTCTAATTCACCCCTCCACTTT	CASSSSGSNSPLHF
medium-sized	TRBJ1-6	.	TRBV2	TGTGCCAGCAAGCACAGGGAAAATTCACCCCTCCACTTT	CASKHRENSPLHF
.	TRBJ2-6	.	TRBV6-1	TGTGCCAGCCGGACGGAGGTTCAGGCCAACGTCCTGACTTTC	CASRTEVQANVLTF
.	TRBJ1-4	.	TRBV19	TGTGCCAGTAGTCGACAAAGTGCTGATGAAAAACTGTTTTTT	CASSRQSADEKLFF
medium-sized	TRBJ1-5	.	TRBV2	TGTGCCAGCAGGGGGGACGGTAGGGATCAGCCCCAGCATTTT	CASRGDGRDQPQHF
.	TRBJ2-5	TRBD1	TRBV12-3/TRBV12-4	TGTGCCAGCAGAACAGGGGGGGAGACCCAGTACTTC	CASRTGGETQYF
.	TRBJ2-4	TRBD2	TRBV5-5	TGTGCCAGCAGCCCCCCCGGTGCGGGGGGCGGTGGGAACATTCAGTACTTC	CASSPPGAGGGGNIQYF
few	TRBJ1-5	TRBD1	TRBV2	TGTGCCAGCAGTAGACAGGGTTTAAGGGGTTTTTATAGCAATCAGCCCCAGCATTTT	CASSRQGLRGFYSNQPQHF
medium-sized	TRBJ2-1	TRBD2	TRBV2	TGTGCCAGGGATAAGACTAGCGGGGTTTACAATGAGCAGTTCTTC	CARDKTSGVYNEQFF
few	TRBJ1-6	.	TRBV5-4	TGTGCCAGCAGCCGGGGGACCAACTATAATTCACCCCTCCACTTT	CASSRGTNYNSPLHF